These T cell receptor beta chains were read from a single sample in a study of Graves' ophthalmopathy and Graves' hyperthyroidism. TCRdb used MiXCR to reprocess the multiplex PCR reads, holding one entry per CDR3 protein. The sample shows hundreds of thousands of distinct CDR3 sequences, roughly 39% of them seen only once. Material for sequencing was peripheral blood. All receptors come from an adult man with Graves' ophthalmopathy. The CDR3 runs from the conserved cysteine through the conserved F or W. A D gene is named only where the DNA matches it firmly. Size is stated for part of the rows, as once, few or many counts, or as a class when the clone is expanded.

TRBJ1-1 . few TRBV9 CASSQESLNTEAFF TGTGCCAGCAGCCAAGAATCCCTGAACACTGAAGCTTTCTTT
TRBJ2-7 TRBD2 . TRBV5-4 CASSGRGLAGTSYEQYF TGTGCCAGCAGCGGAAGAGGACTAGCGGGGACCTCCTACGAGCAGTACTTC
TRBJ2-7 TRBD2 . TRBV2 CASRSAGGRCEQYF TGTGCTAGCAGAAGCGCGGGGGGGCGGTGCGAGCAGTACTTC
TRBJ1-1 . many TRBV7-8 CASSSVYTEAFF TGTGCCAGCAGCTCAGTCTACACTGAAGCTTTCTTT
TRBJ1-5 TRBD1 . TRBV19 CANGTGLGNQPQHF TGTGCCAACGGGACAGGGTTAGGCAATCAGCCCCAGCATTTT
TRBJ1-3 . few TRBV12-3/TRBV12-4 CASARVAFSGNTIYF TGTGCCAGCGCCCGAGTAGCTTTCTCTGGAAACACCATATATTTT
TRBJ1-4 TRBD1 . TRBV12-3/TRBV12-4 CASSLFPGGATNEKLFF TGTGCCAGCAGTTTGTTTCCAGGGGGTGCAACTAATGAAAAACTGTTTTTT
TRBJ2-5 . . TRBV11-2 CASSSPGQQQETQYF TGTGCCAGCAGCTCACCAGGACAGCAACAAGAGACCCAGTACTTC
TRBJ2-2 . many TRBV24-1 CATRDGRAGTGELFF TGTGCCACCAGGGATGGTAGGGCAGGCACCGGGGAGCTGTTTTTT
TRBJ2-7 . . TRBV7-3 CASSYSDLEGHEQYF TGTGCCAGCAGTTACTCGGACCTAGAGGGCCACGAGCAGTACTTC
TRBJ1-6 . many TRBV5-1 CASSLGQSSSPLHF TGCGCCAGCAGCTTGGGACAGTCGAGCTCACCCCTCCACTTT
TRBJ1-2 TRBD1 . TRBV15 CATSRAGTGAFHGYTF TGTGCCACCAGCAGAGCCGGGACAGGGGCTTTCCATGGCTACACCTTC
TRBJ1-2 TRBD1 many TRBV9 CASSVGGQGTNYGYTF TGTGCCAGCAGCGTAGGAGGACAGGGAACTAACTATGGCTACACCTTC
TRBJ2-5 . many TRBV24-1 CATSDGAGWYQETQYF TGTGCCACCAGTGATGGGGCAGGGTGGTACCAAGAGACCCAGTACTTC
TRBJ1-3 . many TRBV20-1 CSAPDLKGNTIYF TGCAGTGCCCCAGACCTTAAGGGAAACACCATATATTTT
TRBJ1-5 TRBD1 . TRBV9 CASSADRGQYQPQHF TGTGCCAGCAGCGCGGACAGGGGGCAGTATCAGCCCCAGCATTTT
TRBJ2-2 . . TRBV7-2 CASSTRKLRGELFF TGTGCCAGCAGCACCAGAAAACTTCGGGGGGAGCTGTTTTTT
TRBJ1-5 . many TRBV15 CATVQDRAHQPQHF TGTGCCACCGTACAGGATAGGGCCCATCAGCCCCAGCATTTT
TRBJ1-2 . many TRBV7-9 CASSLDLDTYGYTF TGTGCCAGCAGCTTAGATCTGGACACCTATGGCTACACCTTC
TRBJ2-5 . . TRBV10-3 CASSVQTGTPGETQYF TGTGCCAGCAGCGTACAAACCGGGACCCCCGGGGAGACCCAGTACTTC
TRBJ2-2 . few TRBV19 CASRTLGGELFF TGTGCCAGTAGAACCCTAGGGGGGGAGCTGTTTTTT
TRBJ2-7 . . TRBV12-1 CASSPGGREAYEQYF TGTGCCAGCTCCCCAGGGGGTCGGGAGGCCTACGAGCAGTACTTC
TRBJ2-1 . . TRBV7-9 CASSEQGEQFF TGTGCCAGCAGCGAGCAAGGCGAGCAGTTCTTC
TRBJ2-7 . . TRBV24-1 CATSDLGGSIQQYF TGTGCCACCAGTGATTTGGGGGGGAGCATACAGCAGTACTTC
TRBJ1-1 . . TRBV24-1 CATSDPSLTEAFF TGTGCCACCAGTGACCCCTCCCTCACTGAAGCTTTCTTT
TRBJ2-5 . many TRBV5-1 CASSLVAGKETQYF TGCGCCAGCAGCTTGGTGGCAGGGAAAGAGACCCAGTACTTC
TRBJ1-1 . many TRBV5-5 CASSLGGLEAFF TGTGCCAGCAGCTTGGGGGGACTTGAAGCTTTCTTT
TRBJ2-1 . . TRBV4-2 CASSQIRGSYNEQFF TGTGCCAGCAGCCAAATACGGGGGAGTTACAATGAGCAGTTCTTC
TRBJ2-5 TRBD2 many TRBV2 CASSPRGAGGMYQETQYF TGTGCCAGCAGCCCCCGGGGAGCGGGAGGAATGTACCAAGAGACCCAGTACTTC
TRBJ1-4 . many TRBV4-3 CASSQETANEKLFF TGCGCCAGCAGCCAAGAAACGGCTAATGAAAAACTGTTTTTT
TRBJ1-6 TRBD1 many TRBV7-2 CASSSQGGTAPLHF TGTGCCAGCAGCTCACAGGGGGGAACGGCACCCCTCCACTTT
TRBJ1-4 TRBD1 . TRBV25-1 CASSRRTGGIEKLFF TGTGCCAGCAGCCGAAGGACAGGCGGAATCGAAAAACTGTTTTTT
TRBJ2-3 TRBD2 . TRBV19 CASSIGLAGVNEQYF TGTGCCAGTAGTATAGGACTAGCGGGAGTCAATGAGCAGTATTTT
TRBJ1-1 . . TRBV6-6 CASSYYRRVGGRTEAFF TGTGCCAGCAGTTACTATCGGCGGGTAGGGGGACGTACTGAAGCTTTCTTT
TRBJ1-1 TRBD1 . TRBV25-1 CASSERGTGVSFF TGTGCCAGCAGTGAACGGGGGACAGGGGTGTCTTTCTTT
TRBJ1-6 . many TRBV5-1 CASSLGGIESPLHF TGCGCCAGCAGCTTAGGAGGCATAGAATCACCCCTCCACTTT
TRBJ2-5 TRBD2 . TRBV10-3 CAISEGTSGLQETQYF TGTGCCATCAGTGAAGGGACTAGCGGGCTCCAAGAGACCCAGTACTTC
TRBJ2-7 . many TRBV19 CASSMSDVGFYEQYF TGTGCCAGTAGTATGAGTGACGTAGGCTTCTACGAGCAGTACTTC
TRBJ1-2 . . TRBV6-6 CASSRLGYDGYTF TGTGCCAGCAGTCGGTTAGGCTACGATGGCTACACCTTC
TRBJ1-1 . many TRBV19 CASSGGSTVQTTEAFF TGTGCCAGTAGTGGTGGCTCCACCGTTCAGACCACTGAAGCTTTCTTT
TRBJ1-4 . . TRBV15 CATSSEWEKLFF TGTGCCACCAGCAGTGAGTGGGAAAAACTGTTTTTT
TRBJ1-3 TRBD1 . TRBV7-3 CASSDPTGGFGNTVYF TGCGCCAGCAGCGATCCGACAGGGGGATTTGGAAACACCGTATATTTT
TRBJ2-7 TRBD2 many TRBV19 CASSMAAGDYEQYF TGTGCCAGTAGTATGGCCGCGGGAGACTACGAGCAGTACTTC
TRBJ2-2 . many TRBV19 CASQPGYTGELFF TGTGCCAGTCAGCCGGGTTACACCGGGGAGCTGTTTTTT
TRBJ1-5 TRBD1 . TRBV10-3 CATRQGKDQPQHF TGTGCCACCAGACAGGGCAAGGATCAGCCCCAGCATTTT
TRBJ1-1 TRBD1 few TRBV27 CASRLTGGTDTEAFF TGTGCCAGCAGGCTCACAGGGGGCACGGACACTGAAGCTTTCTTT
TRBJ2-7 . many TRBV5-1 CASSFDDSGEQYF TGCGCCAGCAGCTTCGACGATTCCGGCGAGCAGTACTTC
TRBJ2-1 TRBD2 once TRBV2 CASGGLAGAGYNEQFF TGTGCCAGCGGGGGACTAGCGGGGGCGGGCTACAATGAGCAGTTCTTC
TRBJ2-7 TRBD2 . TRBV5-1 CASSRLASGSTYEQYF TGCGCCAGCAGCCGTCTCGCTAGCGGGAGTACCTACGAGCAGTACTTC
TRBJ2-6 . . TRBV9 CASSVAGAQTGANVLTF TGTGCCAGCAGCGTAGCGGGGGCGCAAACTGGGGCCAACGTCCTGACTTTC
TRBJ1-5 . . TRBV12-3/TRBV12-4 CASSPGGESEPQHF TGTGCCAGCAGTCCCGGGGGGGAAAGTGAACCCCAGCATTTT
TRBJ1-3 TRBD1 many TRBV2 CASRPDRVSGNTIYF TGTGCCAGCAGACCGGACAGGGTCTCTGGAAACACCATATATTTT
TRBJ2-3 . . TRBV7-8 CASSSRDSTDTQYF TGTGCCAGCAGCTCCCGGGACAGCACAGATACGCAGTATTTT
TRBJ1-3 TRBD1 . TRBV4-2 CASSAGQGISGNTIYF TGTGCCAGCAGCGCCGGACAGGGGATCTCTGGAAACACCATATATTTT
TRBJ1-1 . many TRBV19 CASSNPRAEAFF TGTGCCAGTAGTAACCCCCGGGCTGAAGCTTTCTTT
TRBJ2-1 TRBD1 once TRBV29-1 CSVEQGATYNEQFF TGCAGCGTTGAACAGGGGGCTACTTACAATGAGCAGTTCTTC
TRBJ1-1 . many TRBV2 CASILWWTEAFF TGTGCCAGCATTTTATGGTGGACTGAAGCTTTCTTT
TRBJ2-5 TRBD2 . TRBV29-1 CSVNRLAGRNSETQYF TGCAGCGTTAACAGACTAGCGGGACGGAACTCTGAGACCCAGTACTTC